These 20 T cell receptor beta chains originate from one sample sequenced in a study of cytomegalovirus exposure and HLA in healthy donors. PCR involved 60 Vbeta and 13 Jbeta primers. Profiling relied on immunoSEQ multiplex PCR, and the TCRdb table lists in-frame clones only, not all of them. The table lists 100,000 or so clones, about 81% of them singletons, with over 1.1% in the top ten. Sequences were obtained from PBMCs. These TCRs come from a man between 35 and 55 years old in good health and CMV-seronegative.

This rearrangement joins TRBV6-1 to TRBJ1-5; 8 bases match TRBD1. The V gene's germline CDR1 is MNHNS and CDR2 SASEGT. The V and J ends lost 6 bases and 0 bases, in that order; junction bases with no gene match: 4. This CDR3 is 15 amino acids long. The CDR3 spells CASRTTGVSNQPQHF. The CDR3 DNA reads as TGTGCCAGCAGGACGACAGGGGTTAGCAATCAGCCCCAGCATTTT.

This rearrangement joins TRBV5-6 to TRBJ2-7, with D possibly TRBD1 on 6 matching bases. In germline, CDR1 is SGHDT, CDR2 YYEEEE. V shed 4 bases and J shed 1 base, with 15 bases lying between them. The CDR3 is 15 residues long. The CDR3 loop is CASSRAGTKSYEQYF. The CDR3 bases are TGTGCCAGCAGCCGCGCCGGGACAAAATCCTACGAGCAGTACTTC.

The genes are TRBV7-9 and TRBJ1-4; 9 bases line up with TRBD1. This CDR3 is 16 amino acids long. Losses at the gene ends were 5 bases for V and 2 bases for J; bases not matched to a gene: 6. Germline CDR1 reads SEHNR; CDR2 reads FQNEAQ (reference sequence). The CDR3 reads CASSGGQGRTNEKLFF. CDR3 in DNA: TGTGCCAGCAGCGGTGGACAGGGGAGGACTAATGAAAAACTGTTTTTT.

The chain links TRBV2 to TRBJ2-1, with TRBD1 identical over 9 bases. The CDR3 loop spans 15 amino acids. J lost 4 bases, V lost 4 bases, and 5 bases had no gene match. CDR1 and CDR2 (germline): SNHLY, FYNNEI. In DNA form, the CDR3 reads TGTGCCAGCAGTGCACCGGGACAGGGATACAATGAGCAGTTCTTC. As protein: CASSAPGQGYNEQFF.

The V and J genes are TRBV10-2 and TRBJ2-5; D unresolved. Trimming took off 2 bases at V and 2 bases at J, with 9 bases between the two ends. The CDR3 contains 14 residues. CDR1 is WSHSY, CDR2 SAAADI, per germline. The CDR3 region has the DNA TGCGCCAGCAGTGAGGTCCGGCGGCAAGAGACCCAGTACTTC. This translates into CASSEVRRQETQYF.

The gene calls are TRBV6-1 and TRBJ1-3; a possible D gene is TRBD1 (6 bases). The CDR3 extends over 15 amino acids. Deletions cut 6 bases from V and 0 bases from J, with 12 bases between. The germline CDR1 and CDR2 sequences are MNHNS and SASEGT. As DNA, the CDR3 is TGTGCCAGCAGACCGACAGGCAACTCTGGAAACACCATATATTTT. Protein product: CASRPTGNSGNTIYF.

J is TRBJ1-2 and V is TRBV5-6; D is perhaps TRBD1 (5 bases). The CDR3 is 12 amino acids. Germline CDR1 SGHDT, CDR2 YYEEEE. Trimming stripped 5 bases from V and 7 bases from J, with 12 bases between. The CDR3 protein is CASSTRDSGYTF. The CDR3 bases are TGTGCCAGCAGTACCAGGGACTCTGGCTACACCTTC.

The chain uses TRBV18 and TRBJ2-3; 9 nucleotides match TRBD2. Germline V gene lookup returns CDR1 KGHSH and CDR2 LQKENI. The CDR3 spans 16 residues. Trimming took 5 bases from V and 2 from J; bases not matched to a gene: 8. The CDR3 nucleotides read TGTGCCAGCTCATCCCTTAGCGGGGGCCCCACAGATACGCAGTATTTT. Its protein product is CASSSLSGGPTDTQYF.

This rearrangement joins TRBV5-3 to TRBJ2-5, with 7 nucleotides matching TRBD2. TRBV5-3 has ORF status, its function being uncertain. The V gene end was trimmed by 4 bases and the J gene end by 5 bases; junction bases not matched to a gene: 17. The CDR3 consists of 17 residues. CDR3 bases: TGTGCCAGAAGCCCGACCTCCCGAGGAAAGGGAGGGGAGACCCAGTACTTC. Protein product: CARSPTSRGKGGETQYF.

This sequence joins TRBV4-3 and TRBJ1-2, with 10 bases lining up with TRBD1. The V gene end was trimmed by 5 bases and the J gene end by 1 base; junction bases not matched to a gene: 4. The CDR3 totals 15 residues. Germline V gene lookup returns CDR1 LGHNA and CDR2 YSLEER. CDR3 coding DNA: TGCGCCAGCAGCTCCAGGGACAGGGGTAACTATGGCTACACCTTC. It specifies CASSSRDRGNYGYTF.

This sequence joins TRBV5-1 and TRBJ1-2, with D perhaps TRBD1 (6 bases). V was cut by 4 bases and J by 0 bases, with 13 bases left in between. Germline CDR1 SGHRS, CDR2 YFSETQ. The CDR3 has 15 residues. The CDR3 loop is CASSGGANANYGYTF. CDR3 nucleotides: TGCGCCAGCAGCGGGGGGGCGAATGCTAACTATGGCTACACCTTC.

The chain joins TRBV2 to TRBJ2-5; 7 nucleotides align to TRBD2. The CDR3 runs to 14 residues. V lost 6 bases and J lost 4; bases outside the gene matches: 8. Germline loops: CDR1 SNHLY, CDR2 FYNNEI. The CDR3 coding sequence is TGTGCCAGCAGCCCATCGTCGGGAGGAGAGACCCAGTACTTC. This translates into CASSPSSGGETQYF. The full variable domain, rest sourced from reference TRBV2 and TRBJ2-5, is EPEVTQTPSHQVTQMGQEVILRCVPISNHLYFYWYRQILGQKVEFLVSFYNNEISEKSEIFDDQFSVERPDGSNFTLKIRSTKLEDSAMYFCASSPSSGGETQYFGPGTRLLVL.

In this sample, this clone turned up a few times. The V and J genes are TRBV5-1 and TRBJ2-6; TRBD1 matches 8 bases. Trimming removed 4 bases from V and 2 bases from J; junction bases left unmatched: 5. The CDR3 sequence is 16 residues long. In germline, CDR1 is SGHRS, CDR2 YFSETQ. In DNA, the CDR3 is TGCGCCAGCAGCCTGCAGGGGGCTCCTGGGGCCAACGTCCTGACTTTC. Encoded protein: CASSLQGAPGANVLTF.

This clone was observed a few times. This chain links TRBV6-6 with TRBJ1-1; D may be TRBD1 (6 bases). Between the trimmed V and J ends, which lost 6 bases and 4 bases, there was a span of 18 bases. The CDR3 runs to 15 residues. Germline V gene sequence: CDR1 MNHNY, CDR2 SVGAGI (reference sequence). CDR3 residues: CASRNEQGQVTEAFF. The CDR3 coding sequence is TGTGCCAGCAGAAATGAACAGGGTCAAGTCACTGAAGCTTTCTTT.

The rearrangement joins TRBV29-1 to TRBJ1-1, with 7 bases identical to TRBD1. With 6 bases clipped from V and 4 bases from J, the junction kept 8 bases outside the gene matches. Germline lookup yields CDR1 SQVTM and CDR2 ANQGSEA. The CDR3 sequence is 13 residues long. DNA of the CDR3: TGCAGCGTGGCGACAGGGCTGAGCACTGAAGCTTTCTTT. Protein: CSVATGLSTEAFF.

As to this clone: Compared with germline, one end of the junction differs, possibly owing to a read error. This rearrangement joins TRBV7-2 to TRBJ1-4; D might be TRBD1 (6 bases). Germline CDR1 reads SGHTA; CDR2 reads FQGNSA. This CDR3 has 14 amino acids. CDR3 sequence reads: CASSLDRGNEKLLF. CDR3 nucleotide sequence: TGTGCCAGCAGCTTGGACAGAGGCAATGAAAAACTGCTTTTT.

The genes are TRBV7-2 and TRBJ2-3; 12 bases map to TRBD2. The CDR3 is 18 amino acids. V was clipped by 5 bases and J by 2 bases; unmatched bases: 11. Germline values: CDR1 SGHTA, CDR2 FQGNSA. As DNA, the CDR3 is TGTGCCAGCAGCCCCTGGCTAGCGGGGGGGCCCTCCACAGATACGCAGTATTTT. It translates to CASSPWLAGGPSTDTQYF.

This clone has a handful of counts. This chain joins TRBV6-1 and TRBJ1-5, with D possibly being TRBD1 (5 bases). Germline CDR1 reads MNHNS; CDR2 reads SASEGT. The CDR3 contains 15 residues. Trimming took off 2 bases at V and 3 bases at J, with 11 bases between the two ends. The CDR3 loop reads CASSELGRVNQPQHF. CDR3 nucleotides: TGTGCCAGCAGTGAACTCGGCAGGGTCAATCAGCCCCAGCATTTT.

The V call is TRBV7-2, the J call TRBJ1-3; TRBD1 is a possible D gene (5 bases). The CDR3 spans 13 residues. Trimming pared 7 bases from V and 6 bases from J, leaving 13 bases between. Germline assignment: CDR1 SGHTA and CDR2 FQGNSA. This CDR3 reads CASTDRRENTIYF. The CDR3, as DNA: TGTGCCAGCACTGATCGCAGGGAAAACACCATATATTTT. The full variable domain, with the rest looked up from reference TRBV7-2 and TRBJ1-3, is GAGVSQSPSNKVTEKGKDVELRCDPISGHTALYWYRQSLGQGLEFLIYFQGNSAPDKSGLPSDRFSAERTGGSVSTLTIQRTQQEDSAVYLCASTDRRENTIYFGEGSWLTVV.

This rearrangement joins TRBV6-5 to TRBJ2-7; 9 nucleotides align to TRBD2. CDR1 and CDR2 (germline): MNHEY, SVGAGI. This CDR3 is 14 amino acids long. Trimming removed 6 bases from V and 5 bases from J; junction bases left unmatched: 8. CDR3 sequence: CASRSSSGDDEQYF. The CDR3 DNA follows: TGTGCCAGCAGAAGCTCTAGCGGGGATGACGAGCAGTACTTC.